A selection of T cell receptor beta chains follows, all from one sample in a study of Ad26.COV2.S vaccination and SARS-CoV-2 variants. Sequencing was performed with immunoSEQ multiplex PCR; in TCRdb, only in-frame clones are kept and a portion is missing. Of around 250,000 clones listed, 70% to 90% were seen once; the top ten hold less than 3%. The sequencing used peripheral blood, collected in a trial of Ad26.COV2.S vaccine versus placebo. These receptors all stem from a person between 18 and 59 years old who received the Ad26.COV2.S COVID-19 vaccine or a placebo. Both conserved end residues are part of each CDR3. Each record gives: CDR3 protein, CDR3 DNA, clone size, V gene, CDR3 length, J gene, D gene. The D gene is left open where the match is weak. Only some rows state a clone size, as once, few, many or a class for expanded clones.

CASSLVVTDTQYF,TGTGCTAGCAGCTTAGTCGTCACAGATACGCAGTATTTT,.,TRBV7-7,13,TRBJ2-3,.
CASSARTGGDGMNTEAFF,TGTGCCAGCAGCGCCCGGACAGGGGGCGATGGTATGAACACTGAAGCTTTCTTT,.,TRBV9,18,TRBJ1-1,TRBD1
CATSRGRSLNTEAFF,TGTGCCACCAGCAGAGGAAGGTCGCTGAACACTGAAGCTTTCTTT,.,TRBV15,15,TRBJ1-1,.
CASSSHRVQGYTF,TGTGCCAGCAGTTCCCACAGGGTTCAGGGCTACACCTTC,once,TRBV6-2/TRBV6-3,13,TRBJ1-2,.
CASSPGTRSYNEQFF,TGCGCCAGCAGCCCGGGGACTCGATCCTACAATGAGCAGTTCTTC,.,TRBV4-3,15,TRBJ2-1,.
CASSLAQGSGSPLHF,TGTGCCAGCAGCTTGGCGCAGGGTTCGGGCTCACCCCTCCACTTT,many,TRBV5-4,15,TRBJ1-6,.
CASSWWSGGPQETQYF,TGCGCCAGCAGCTGGTGGAGCGGGGGGCCTCAAGAGACCCAGTACTTC,.,TRBV5-1,16,TRBJ2-5,TRBD2
CASSDVTGGRTEAFF,TGTGCCAGCAGTGATGTAACAGGGGGTCGGACTGAAGCTTTCTTT,.,TRBV25-1,15,TRBJ1-1,TRBD1
CATSDRRDRGGYGYTF,TGTGCCACCAGTGATCGCCGGGACAGGGGGGGTTATGGCTACACCTTC,.,TRBV24-1,16,TRBJ1-2,TRBD1
CASSPERNNNYGYTF,TGTGCCAGTAGTCCCGAACGGAACAATAACTATGGCTACACCTTC,.,TRBV19,15,TRBJ1-2,.
CASSPRVTGELFF,TGTGCCAGCTCACCCAGGGTCACCGGGGAGCTGTTTTTT,.,TRBV18,13,TRBJ2-2,.
CASSLTAGGSTDTQYF,TGTGCCAGCAGCTTGACAGCGGGGGGATCCACAGATACGCAGTATTTT,.,TRBV7-3,16,TRBJ2-3,TRBD2
CASSSPTGIYEKLFF,TGTGCCAGCAGCTCACCGACAGGGATATATGAAAAACTGTTTTTT,.,TRBV7-9,15,TRBJ1-4,TRBD1
CASSDKEGDYNEQFF,TGTGCCAGCAGTGATAAAGAGGGTGACTACAATGAGCAGTTCTTC,once,TRBV6-4,15,TRBJ2-1,.